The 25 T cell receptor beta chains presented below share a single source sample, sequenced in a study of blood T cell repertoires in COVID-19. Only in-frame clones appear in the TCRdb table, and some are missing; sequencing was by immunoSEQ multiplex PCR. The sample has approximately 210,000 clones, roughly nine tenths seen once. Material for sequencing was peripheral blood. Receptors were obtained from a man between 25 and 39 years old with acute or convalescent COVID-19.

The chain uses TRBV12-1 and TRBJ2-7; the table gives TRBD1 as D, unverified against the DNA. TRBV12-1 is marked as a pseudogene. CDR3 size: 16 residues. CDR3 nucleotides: TGTGCCAGCAGCTTTGCCTACAGGGGTTTACCCTACGAGCAGTACTTC. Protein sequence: CASSFAYRGLPYEQYF.

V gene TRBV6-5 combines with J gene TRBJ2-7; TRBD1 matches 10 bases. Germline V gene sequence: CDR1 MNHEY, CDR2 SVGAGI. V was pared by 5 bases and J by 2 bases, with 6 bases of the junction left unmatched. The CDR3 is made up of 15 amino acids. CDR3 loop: CASSRGGTGAYEQYF. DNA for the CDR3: TGTGCCAGCAGTCGGGGTGGGACAGGGGCCTACGAGCAGTACTTC.

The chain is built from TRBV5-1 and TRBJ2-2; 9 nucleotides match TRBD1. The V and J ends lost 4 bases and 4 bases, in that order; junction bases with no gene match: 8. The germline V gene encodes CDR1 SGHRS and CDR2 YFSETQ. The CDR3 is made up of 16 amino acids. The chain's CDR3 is CASSPGTGSSTGELFF. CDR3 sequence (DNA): TGCGCCAGCAGCCCTGGGACAGGGTCGTCCACCGGGGAGCTGTTTTTT.

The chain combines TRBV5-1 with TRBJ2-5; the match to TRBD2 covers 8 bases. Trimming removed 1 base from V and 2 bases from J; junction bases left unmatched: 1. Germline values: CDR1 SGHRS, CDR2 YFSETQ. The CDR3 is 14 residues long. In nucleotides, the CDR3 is TGCGCCAGCAGCTTGTTAGCGGGGCAAGAGACCCAGTACTTC. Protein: CASSLLAGQETQYF.

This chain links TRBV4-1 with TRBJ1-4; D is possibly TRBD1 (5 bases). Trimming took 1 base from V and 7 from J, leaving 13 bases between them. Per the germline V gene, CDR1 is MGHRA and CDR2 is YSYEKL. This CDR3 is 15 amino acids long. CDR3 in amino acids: CASSQGDLVIEKLFF. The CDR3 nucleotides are TGCGCCAGCAGCCAAGGGGACTTGGTGATTGAAAAACTGTTTTTT.

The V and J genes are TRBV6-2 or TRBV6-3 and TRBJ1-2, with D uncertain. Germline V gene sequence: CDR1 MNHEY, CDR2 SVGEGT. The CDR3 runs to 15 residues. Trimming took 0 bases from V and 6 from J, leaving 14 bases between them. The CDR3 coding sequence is TGTGCCAGCAGTTACTCGGGGAGAAGAAACGATGGCTACACCTTC. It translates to CASSYSGRRNDGYTF.

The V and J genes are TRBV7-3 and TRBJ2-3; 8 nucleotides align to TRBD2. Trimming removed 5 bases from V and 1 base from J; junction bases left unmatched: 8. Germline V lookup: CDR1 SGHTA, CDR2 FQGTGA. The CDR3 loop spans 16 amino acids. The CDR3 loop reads CASSTRTAGGTDTQYF. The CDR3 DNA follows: TGTGCCAGCAGCACAAGGACAGCGGGGGGCACAGATACGCAGTATTTT.

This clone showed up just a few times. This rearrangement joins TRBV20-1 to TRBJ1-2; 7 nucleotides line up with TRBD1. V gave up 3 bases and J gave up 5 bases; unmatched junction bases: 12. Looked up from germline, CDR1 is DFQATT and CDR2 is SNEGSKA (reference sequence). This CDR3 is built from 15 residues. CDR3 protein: CSASEGAGVRYGYTF. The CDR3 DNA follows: TGCAGTGCTAGTGAGGGGGCAGGGGTTAGGTATGGCTACACCTTC.

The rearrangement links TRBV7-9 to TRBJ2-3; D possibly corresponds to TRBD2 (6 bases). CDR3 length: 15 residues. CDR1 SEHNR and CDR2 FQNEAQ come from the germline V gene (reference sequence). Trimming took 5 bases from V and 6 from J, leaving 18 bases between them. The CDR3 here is CASSISGTMADTQYF. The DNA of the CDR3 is TGTGCCAGCAGCATTAGCGGTACTATGGCGGATACGCAGTATTTT.

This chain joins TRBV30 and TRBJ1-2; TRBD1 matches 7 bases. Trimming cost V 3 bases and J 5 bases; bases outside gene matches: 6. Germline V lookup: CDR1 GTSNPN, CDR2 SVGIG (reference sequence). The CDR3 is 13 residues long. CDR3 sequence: CAWRTGFLYGYTF. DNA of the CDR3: TGTGCCTGGAGGACAGGGTTTTTGTATGGCTACACCTTC. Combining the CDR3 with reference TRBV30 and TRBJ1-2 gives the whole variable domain SQTIHQWPATLVQPVGSPLSLECTVEGTSNPNLYWYRQAAGRGLQLLFYSVGIGQISSEVPQNLSASRPQDRQFILSSKKLLLSDSGFYLCAWRTGFLYGYTFGSGTRLTVV.

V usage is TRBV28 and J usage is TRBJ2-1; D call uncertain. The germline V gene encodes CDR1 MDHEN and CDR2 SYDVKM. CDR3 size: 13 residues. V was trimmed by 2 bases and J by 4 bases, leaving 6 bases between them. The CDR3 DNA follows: TGTGCCAGCAGTTTAACGGTATACAATGAGCAGTTCTTC. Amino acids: CASSLTVYNEQFF.

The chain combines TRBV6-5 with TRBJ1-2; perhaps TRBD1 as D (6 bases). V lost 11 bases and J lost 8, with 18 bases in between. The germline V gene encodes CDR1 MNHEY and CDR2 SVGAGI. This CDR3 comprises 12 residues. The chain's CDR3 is CAAGQRGGGYTF. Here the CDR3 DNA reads TGTGCCGCAGGGCAAAGGGGGGGCGGCTACACCTTC.

The CDR3 region is CASRRQALFSYEQYF. The CDR3 nucleotides read TGTGCCAGCAGGCGACAGGCCCTTTTCTCCTACGAGCAGTACTTC. The genes are TRBV2 and TRBJ2-7; maybe TRBD1 (6 bases). This CDR3 has 15 amino acids. The V and J ends lost 6 bases and 0 bases respectively, with 15 bases between them. In germline, CDR1 is SNHLY, CDR2 FYNNEI.

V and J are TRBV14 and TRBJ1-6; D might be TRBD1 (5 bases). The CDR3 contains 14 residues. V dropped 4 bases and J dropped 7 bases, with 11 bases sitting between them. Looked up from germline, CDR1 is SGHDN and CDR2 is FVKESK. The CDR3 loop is CASSLRGGNSPLHF. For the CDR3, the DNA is TGTGCCAGCAGCCTACGCGGGGGAAATTCACCCCTCCACTTT.

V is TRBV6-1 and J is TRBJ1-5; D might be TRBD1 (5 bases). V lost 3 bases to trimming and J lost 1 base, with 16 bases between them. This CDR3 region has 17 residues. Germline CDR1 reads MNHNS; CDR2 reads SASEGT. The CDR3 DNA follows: TGTGCCAGCAGTGATCATGTTGCGGCAGGGAGCAATCAGCCCCAGCATTTT. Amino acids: CASSDHVAAGSNQPQHF.

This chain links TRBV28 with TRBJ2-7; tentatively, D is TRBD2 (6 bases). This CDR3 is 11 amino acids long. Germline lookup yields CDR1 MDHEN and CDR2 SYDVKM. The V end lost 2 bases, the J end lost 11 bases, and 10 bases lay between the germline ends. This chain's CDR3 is CASSLGREEYF. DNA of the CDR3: TGTGCCAGCAGTTTAGGTAGGGAGGAGTACTTC.

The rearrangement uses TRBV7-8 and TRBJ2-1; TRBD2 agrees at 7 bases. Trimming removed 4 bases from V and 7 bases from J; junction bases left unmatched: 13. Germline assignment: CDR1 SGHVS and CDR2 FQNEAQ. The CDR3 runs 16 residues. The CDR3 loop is CASSSPGLVGSNEQFF. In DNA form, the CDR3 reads TGTGCCAGCAGCTCGCCAGGACTAGTGGGGTCGAATGAGCAGTTCTTC. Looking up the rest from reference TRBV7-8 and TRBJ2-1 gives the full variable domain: GAGVSQSPRYKVAKRGQDVALRCDPISGHVSLFWYQQALGQGPEFLTYFQNEAQLDKSGLPSDRFFAERPEGSVSTLKIQRTQQEDSAVYLCASSSPGLVGSNEQFFGPGTRLTVL.

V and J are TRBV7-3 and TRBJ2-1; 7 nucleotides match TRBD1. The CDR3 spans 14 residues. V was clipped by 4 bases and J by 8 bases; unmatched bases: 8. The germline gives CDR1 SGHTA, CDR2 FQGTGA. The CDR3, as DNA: TGTGCCAGCAGCTCGGGGACAGCCAGGGATGAGCAGTTCTTC. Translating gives CASSSGTARDEQFF. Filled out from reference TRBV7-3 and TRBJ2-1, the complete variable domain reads GAGVSQTPSNKVTEKGKYVELRCDPISGHTALYWYRQSLGQGPEFLIYFQGTGAADDSGLPNDRFFAVRPEGSVSTLKIQRTERGDSAVYLCASSSGTARDEQFFGPGTRLTVL.

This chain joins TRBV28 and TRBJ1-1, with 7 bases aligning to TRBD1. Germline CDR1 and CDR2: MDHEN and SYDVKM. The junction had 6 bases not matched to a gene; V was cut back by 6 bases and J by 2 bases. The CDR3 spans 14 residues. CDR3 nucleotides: TGTGCCAGCAGAACCGGGACAGCAAACACTGAAGCTTTCTTT. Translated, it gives CASRTGTANTEAFF.

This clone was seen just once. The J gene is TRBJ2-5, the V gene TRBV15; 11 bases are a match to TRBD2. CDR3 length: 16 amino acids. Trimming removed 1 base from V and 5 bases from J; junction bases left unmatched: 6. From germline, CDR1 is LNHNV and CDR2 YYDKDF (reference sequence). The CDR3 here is CATSRARLAGRETQYF. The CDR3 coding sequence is TGTGCCACCAGCAGAGCTCGACTAGCGGGGCGGGAGACCCAGTACTTC.

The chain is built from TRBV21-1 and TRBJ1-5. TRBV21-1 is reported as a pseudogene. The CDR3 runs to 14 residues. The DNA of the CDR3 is TGTGCCAGCAGCAAGGGGAGTTGCAATCAGCCCCAGCATTTT. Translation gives CASSKGSCNQPQHF.

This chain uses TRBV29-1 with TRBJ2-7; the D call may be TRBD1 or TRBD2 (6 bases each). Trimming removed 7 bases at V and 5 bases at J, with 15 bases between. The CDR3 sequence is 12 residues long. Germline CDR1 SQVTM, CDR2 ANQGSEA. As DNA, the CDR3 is TGCAGCGCGGAGGGGGACGGCGACGAGCAGTACTTC. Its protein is CSAEGDGDEQYF.

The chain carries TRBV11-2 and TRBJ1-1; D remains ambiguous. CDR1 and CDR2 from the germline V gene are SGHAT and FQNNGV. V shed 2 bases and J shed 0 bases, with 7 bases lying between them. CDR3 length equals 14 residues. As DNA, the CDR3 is TGTGCCAGCAGCTTATCGGTTTTGAACACTGAAGCTTTCTTT. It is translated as CASSLSVLNTEAFF.

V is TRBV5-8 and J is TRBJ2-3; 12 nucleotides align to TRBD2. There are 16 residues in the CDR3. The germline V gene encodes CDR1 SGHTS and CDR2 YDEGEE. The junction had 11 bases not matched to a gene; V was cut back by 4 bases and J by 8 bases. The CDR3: CASSKTSGRTVGTQYF. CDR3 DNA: TGTGCCAGCAGCAAGACTAGCGGGAGAACTGTAGGTACGCAGTATTTT.

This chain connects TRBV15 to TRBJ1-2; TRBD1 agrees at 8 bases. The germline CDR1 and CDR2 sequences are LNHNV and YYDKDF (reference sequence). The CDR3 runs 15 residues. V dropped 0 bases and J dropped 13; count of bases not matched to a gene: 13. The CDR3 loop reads CATSREVRTGNRSTF. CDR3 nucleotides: TGTGCCACCAGCAGAGAGGTCAGGACAGGGAATCGCAGCACCTTC.